This entry is about one T cell receptor beta chain. The same CDR3 can be traced to other DNA sequences in this sample. Germline loops: CDR1 MNHEY, CDR2 SVGAGI. The length of the CDR3 is 11 residues. Trimming shortened V by 6 bases and J by 4 bases, and 4 bases separated the two germline ends. Generated by immunoSEQ multiplex PCR, the TCRdb table keeps only in-frame clones and is missing some. The sample records fewer than 300,000 clones, approximately 81% being singletons. This entry belongs to a study of blood T cell repertoires in COVID-19. As for the study in general: COVID-19 samples, acute and convalescent, were from the United States, Italy and Spain. PBMCs, B-cell-depleted T cells, or T cells provided the cDNA or gDNA that made up the material.

The chain combines TRBV6-5 with TRBJ2-1; D is ambiguous. Sequences were obtained from peripheral blood. The clonotype originates from a woman aged 18-29 years with acute or convalescent COVID-19. CDR3 DNA: TGTGCCAGCAGCCTGTACAATGAGCAGTTCTTC. Encoded protein: CASSLYNEQFF.